The 23 T cell receptor beta chains listed next were all sequenced from one sample in a study of blood T cell repertoires in COVID-19. Sequencing was performed with immunoSEQ multiplex PCR; in TCRdb, only in-frame clones are kept and a portion is missing. Here the sample spans 150,000 or so clones, about 87% being singletons. Source material: peripheral blood. The receptors shown here come from a man aged 55-75 years with acute or convalescent COVID-19.

The J gene is TRBJ1-1, the V gene TRBV3-1 (or the pseudogene TRBV3-2), with 11 bases aligning to TRBD1. Per the germline V gene, CDR1 is LGHDT and CDR2 is YNNKEL (reference sequence). The V and J ends lost 0 bases and 4 bases, in that order; junction bases with no gene match: 10. The CDR3 is 18 residues long. CDR3 DNA sequence: TGTGCCAGCAGCCAAGATCGAGTTAAAGGGACAGGGGGCACTGAAGCTTTCTTT. Encoded protein: CASSQDRVKGTGGTEAFF.

The genes are TRBV6-1 and TRBJ2-7, with D maybe TRBD1 (5 bases). Germline assignment: CDR1 MNHNS and CDR2 SASEGT. V was pared by 0 bases and J by 3 bases, with 9 bases between. The length of the CDR3 is 14 residues. The CDR3 here is CASSEAYDSYEQYF. CDR3 DNA sequence: TGTGCCAGCAGTGAAGCGTATGACAGCTACGAGCAGTACTTC.

The chain is built from TRBV6-4 and TRBJ1-5; 7 bases are shared with TRBD1. Germline V gene data show CDR1 as MRHNA and CDR2 as SNTAGT. This CDR3 is 13 amino acids long. J gave up 8 bases and V 10 bases, and 11 bases lay outside the gene matches. CDR3 loop: CAKRQGVLKPQHF. As DNA, the CDR3 is TGTGCCAAACGACAGGGCGTTCTTAAGCCCCAGCATTTT.

This sequence joins TRBV24-1 and TRBJ2-3; the match to TRBD1 covers 8 bases. Looked up from germline, CDR1 is KGHDR and CDR2 is SFDVKD. The J segment lost 0 bases and the V segment lost 9 bases, leaving 1 base of the junction unmatched. This CDR3 is built from 13 residues. The CDR3 is CATGQGSTDTQYF. The CDR3 nucleotides read TGTGCCACCGGACAGGGAAGCACAGATACGCAGTATTTT.

The rearrangement links TRBV18 to TRBJ1-3; D may be TRBD1 (5 bases). This CDR3 contains 15 residues. Trimming removed 1 base from V and 2 bases from J, with 9 bases in between. Per the germline V gene, CDR1 is KGHSH and CDR2 is LQKENI. CDR3 protein: CASSPLTGAGNTIYF. The CDR3 DNA is TGTGCCAGCTCACCACTTACGGGGGCTGGAAACACCATATATTTT.

The chain is built from TRBV7-3 and TRBJ2-3; TRBD1 agrees at 10 bases. The CDR3 length is 18 residues. J gave up 2 bases and V 3 bases, and 11 bases lay outside the gene matches. Germline CDR1 reads SGHTA; CDR2 reads FQGTGA. The CDR3 DNA is TGTGCCAGCAGCTTGGCGGCGTCCGGGACAGGGGTCACAGATACGCAGTATTTT. Protein: CASSLAASGTGVTDTQYF. The variable domain in full, with the rest retrieved from reference TRBV7-3 and TRBJ2-3, is GAGVSQTPSNKVTEKGKYVELRCDPISGHTALYWYRQSLGQGPEFLIYFQGTGAADDSGLPNDRFFAVRPEGSVSTLKIQRTERGDSAVYLCASSLAASGTGVTDTQYFGPGTRLTVL.

The chain employs TRBV21-1 and TRBJ1-1; the DNA was not compared with TRBD1, the D call given in the table. TRBV21-1 is annotated as a pseudogene. CDR3 size: 16 residues. Here the CDR3 reads CASSNLWGSLNTEAFF. As DNA, the CDR3 is TGTGCCAGCAGCAATCTATGGGGCAGTTTGAACACTGAAGCTTTCTTT.

The CDR3 region is CASSQGGPRGSPLHF. For the CDR3, the DNA is TGTGCCAGCAGCCAAGGGGGGCCCCGGGGTTCACCCCTCCACTTT. The chain links TRBV3-1 (or the pseudogene TRBV3-2) to TRBJ1-6; D might be TRBD1 (6 bases). V was shortened by 1 base and J by 9 bases, with 13 bases between the two germline ends. Germline V CDR1 and CDR2: LGHDT, YNNKEL (reference sequence). This CDR3 contains 15 residues.

The genes are TRBV29-1 and TRBJ2-1; TRBD1 agrees at 9 bases. The CDR3 runs to 15 residues. The junction had 8 bases not matched to a gene; V was cut back by 0 bases and J by 8 bases. The germline CDR1 and CDR2 sequences are SQVTM and ANQGSEA. CDR3 DNA: TGCAGCGTTGAAGATGGGACAGGGAAAGGCGATGAGCAGTTCTTC. Amino acids: CSVEDGTGKGDEQFF.

J is TRBJ1-1 and V is TRBV9, with a weak D call TRBD1 (6 bases). CDR1 and CDR2 from the germline V gene are SGDLS and YYNGEE. V lost 5 bases and J 1 base, leaving 18 bases between the germline ends. The CDR3 is 16 residues long. DNA of the CDR3: TGTGCCAGCAGTCATAGGCGGGGGGCGCCGAACACTGAAGCTTTCTTT. Amino acid sequence: CASSHRRGAPNTEAFF.

The chain combines TRBV18 with TRBJ1-4; 8 bases agree with TRBD1. This CDR3 has 15 amino acids. CDR1 and CDR2 from the germline V gene are KGHSH and LQKENI. J gave up 4 bases and V 4 bases, and 5 bases lay outside the gene matches. The CDR3 protein is CASSLLQGVNEKLFF. Written as DNA, the CDR3 is TGTGCCAGCTCACTACTACAGGGGGTTAATGAAAAACTGTTTTTT.

The rearrangement links TRBV4-3 to TRBJ1-5; 7 bases line up with TRBD1. After removal of 0 bases from V and 4 bases from J, the junction contained 9 bases not matched to a gene. CDR1 LGHNA and CDR2 YSLEER come from the germline V gene. There are 17 residues in the CDR3. The CDR3 coding sequence is TGCGCCAGCAGCCAAGATTTTTCCCAGGGGGTGAATCAGCCCCAGCATTTT. Translating gives CASSQDFSQGVNQPQHF.

The chain is built from TRBV19 and TRBJ2-5; no firm D call. This CDR3 is 13 amino acids long. Germline CDR1 and CDR2: LNHDA and SQIVND (reference sequence). The V end was cut by 5 bases, the J end by 5 bases, with 12 bases between. CDR3 loop: CASSDQQVETQYF. CDR3 bases: TGTGCCAGTAGTGACCAGCAGGTGGAGACCCAGTACTTC.

The genes are TRBV13 and TRBJ2-7, with 11 bases that match TRBD1. CDR3 size: 16 residues. V lost 5 bases, J lost 1 base, and 7 bases stayed unmatched. Germline CDR1 PRHDT, CDR2 FYEKMQ (reference sequence). The CDR3 DNA sequence: TGTGCCAGCAGCCGAGGCGGGACAGGGGGATCCTACGAGCAGTACGTC. Residues: CASSRGGTGGSYEQYV.

The rearrangement uses TRBV24-1 and TRBJ2-5; TRBD1 agrees at 9 bases. The CDR3 has 16 amino acids. The germline gives CDR1 KGHDR, CDR2 SFDVKD. Unmatched junction bases numbered 5, after V lost 0 bases and J lost 4 bases. The CDR3 is CATSDLATGGRETQYF. Here the CDR3 DNA reads TGTGCCACCAGTGATTTGGCGACAGGGGGACGAGAGACCCAGTACTTC.

The V and J genes are TRBV5-1 and TRBJ1-5; maybe TRBD1 (5 bases). Trimming shortened V by 4 bases and J by 5 bases, and 13 bases separated the two germline ends. This CDR3 is built from 14 residues. Per the germline V gene, CDR1 is SGHRS and CDR2 is YFSETQ. The CDR3 nucleotides read TGCGCCAGCAGCGAGGCAGGGCAGGATCAGCCCCAGCATTTT. Amino acids: CASSEAGQDQPQHF.

With regard to this clone: One end of the junction is discordant with germline, which a read error may explain. The chain combines TRBV3-1 (or the pseudogene TRBV3-2) with TRBJ2-7; 9 bases are a match to TRBD1. In germline, CDR1 is LGHDT, CDR2 YNNKEL (reference sequence). CDR3 size: 12 residues. DNA of the CDR3: TGTGCCAGCAGCTTAGGACAGGGGAAGTTGGACTTC. As protein: CASSLGQGKLDF.

The chain links TRBV5-1 to TRBJ1-2; D is perhaps TRBD1 (5 bases). The CDR3 is 14 residues long. V shed 6 bases and J shed 8 bases, with 20 bases lying between them. Germline V gene lookup returns CDR1 SGHRS and CDR2 YFSETQ. The CDR3 protein is CASTPPGNPLGYTF. The CDR3 DNA sequence: TGCGCCAGCACTCCTCCAGGGAATCCTCTGGGCTACACCTTC.

V and J are TRBV7-2 and TRBJ1-5; 9 positions match TRBD1. CDR1 and CDR2 from the germline V gene are SGHTA and FQGNSA. The CDR3 has 16 amino acids. The V segment lost 5 bases and the J segment 3 bases; nucleotides outside the gene matches: 8. For the CDR3, the DNA is TGTGCCAGCAGCGCCCGGACAGGGGTCACCAATCAGCCCCAGCATTTT. The encoded protein is CASSARTGVTNQPQHF.

This clone was counted once. This chain uses TRBV30 with TRBJ2-2, with 12 nucleotides matching TRBD2. V shed 0 bases, J shed 0 bases, and the junction held 17 bases outside the gene matches. Looked up from germline, CDR1 is GTSNPN and CDR2 is SVGIG (reference sequence). The CDR3 has 22 residues. The CDR3: CAWSVYVGLAGGPNSNTGELFF. As DNA, the CDR3 is TGTGCCTGGAGTGTATACGTCGGGCTAGCGGGAGGGCCAAACTCGAACACCGGGGAGCTGTTTTTT.

The V call is TRBV10-3, the J call TRBJ2-6; 14 bases match TRBD2. Germline loops: CDR1 ENHRY, CDR2 SYGVKD. Unmatched junction bases numbered 1, after V lost 3 bases and J lost 0 bases. This CDR3 is 18 amino acids long. The CDR3 nucleotides are TGTGCCATCAGTGACGGACTAGCGGGGGGCTCTGGGGCCAACGTCCTGACTTTC. It encodes CAISDGLAGGSGANVLTF.

The rearrangement links TRBV10-1 to TRBJ2-3, with 7 bases matching TRBD1. Trimming took 5 bases from V and 1 from J; bases not matched to a gene: 3. The germline V gene encodes CDR1 WNHNN and CDR2 SYGVQD (reference sequence). The CDR3 contains 14 residues. The CDR3, as DNA: TGCGCCAGCAGTCGGACAGGCCGCACAGATACGCAGTATTTT. It yields the protein CASSRTGRTDTQYF.

This clone appeared a few times. The chain uses TRBV7-9 and TRBJ2-1; TRBD2 is a possible D gene (5 bases). CDR1 and CDR2 (germline): SEHNR, FQNEAQ (reference sequence). The CDR3 runs 12 residues. Trimming took 8 bases from V and 9 from J, leaving 14 bases between them. The CDR3 region is CASGSGLAEQFF. CDR3 nucleotides: TGTGCCAGCGGGAGCGGCCTCGCTGAGCAGTTCTTC.